The 8 T cell receptor beta chains reported below all come from one sample, sequenced in a study of shared clonotypes between healthy human individuals. TCRdb's copy holds only in-frame clones and misses some; the assay was immunoSEQ multiplex PCR. The sample yields 450,000 to 550,000 clones, roughly 78% seen once. Sequencing was carried out using PBMCs. The source is a woman aged 40 to 50 in good health. Some clones in this sample may be carry-over from other donors' samples.

The rearrangement uses TRBV4-3 and TRBJ1-2, with TRBD1 identical over 7 bases. V shed 1 base, J shed 4 bases, and the junction held 9 bases outside the gene matches. The CDR3 spans 16 residues. Germline V lookup: CDR1 LGHNA, CDR2 YSLEER. The CDR3 here is CASSQGDSAFIYGYTF. The CDR3 DNA reads as TGCGCCAGCAGCCAAGGGGACAGCGCCTTTATCTATGGCTACACCTTC.

The sample holds a few counts of this clone. This chain links TRBV5-1 with TRBJ1-6; TRBD1 matches at 9 bases. This CDR3 region has 14 residues. The germline gives CDR1 SGHRS, CDR2 YFSETQ. The V gene end was trimmed by 4 bases and the J gene end by 7 bases; junction bases not matched to a gene: 3. The CDR3 nucleotides read TGCGCCAGCAGCGGCGGGACAGGGAATTCACCCCTCCACTTT. It translates to CASSGGTGNSPLHF.

As regards this clone: Other DNA sequences in the sample encode the same CDR3. The chain has TRBV4-1 and TRBJ2-1; 12 nucleotides line up with TRBD2. V lost 2 bases and J lost 3; bases outside the gene matches: 2. Per germline, CDR1 MGHRA and CDR2 YSYEKL. CDR3 size: 16 residues. The CDR3 protein is CASSQPTSGGYNEQFF. CDR3 nucleotide sequence: TGCGCCAGCAGCCAACCGACTAGCGGGGGCTACAATGAGCAGTTCTTC.

The CDR3 region is CASSGTGTGSYEQYF. In DNA form, the CDR3 reads TGTGCCAGCAGCGGAACCGGGACAGGGTCCTACGAGCAGTACTTC. The J gene is TRBJ2-7, the V gene TRBV28, with TRBD1 matching 9 bases. The CDR3 has 15 amino acids. Germline CDR1 is MDHEN and CDR2 is SYDVKM. V lost 6 bases and J lost 1; bases outside the gene matches: 7.

The chain employs TRBV30 and TRBJ2-7; no definite D call. The CDR3 extends over 14 amino acids. Trimming took off 3 bases at V and 0 bases at J, with 12 bases between the two ends. Germline V gene sequence: CDR1 GTSNPN, CDR2 SVGIG (reference sequence). The CDR3 DNA follows: TGTGCCTGGAGAGAGGACCGATACTCCTACGAGCAGTACTTC. Translation: CAWREDRYSYEQYF. The full variable domain, rest sourced from reference TRBV30 and TRBJ2-7, is SQTIHQWPATLVQPVGSPLSLECTVEGTSNPNLYWYRQAAGRGLQLLFYSVGIGQISSEVPQNLSASRPQDRQFILSSKKLLLSDSGFYLCAWREDRYSYEQYFGPGTRLTVT.

V usage is TRBV29-1 and J usage is TRBJ2-1; 9 bases align to TRBD1. V lost 0 bases to trimming and J lost 9 bases; unmatched junction nucleotides: 0. Germline loops: CDR1 SQVTM, CDR2 ANQGSEA. The CDR3 has 12 amino acids. Written as DNA, the CDR3 is TGCAGCGTTGAAGAGACAGGGGGTGAGCAGTTCTTC. Amino acid sequence: CSVEETGGEQFF.

The chain combines TRBV6-5 with TRBJ1-1; D not certain. The germline V gene has CDR1 MNHEY and CDR2 SVGAGI. The CDR3 runs to 13 residues. V was cut by 4 bases and J by 0 bases, with 6 bases left in between. CDR3 protein: CASSLALNTEAFF. CDR3 in DNA: TGTGCCAGCAGTTTAGCTCTGAACACTGAAGCTTTCTTT.

V and J are TRBV9 and TRBJ2-1; TRBD2 aligns across 10 bases. The germline V gene encodes CDR1 SGDLS and CDR2 YYNGEE. Trimming at V came to 3 bases and at J to 0 bases, leaving 3 bases not matched to a gene. The CDR3 has 16 residues. The CDR3 is CASSDRLAGSYNEQFF. In DNA form, the CDR3 reads TGTGCCAGCAGCGACCGACTAGCGGGCTCCTACAATGAGCAGTTCTTC.